This TCR beta chain was sequenced during a study of blood T cell repertoires in COVID-19. Study overall: Samples representing acute and convalescent COVID-19 were sourced from the United States, Italy and Spain. Sources were T cells, B-cell-depleted T cells, or PBMCs; the material itself was cDNA or gDNA.

This clone has more than one count but fewer than ten. In the authors' methods: For nucleated cells, counts were estimated from reference gene primer amplification. The assay was immunoSEQ multiplex PCR, and TCRdb's table has in-frame clones only and misses some. The V and J calls and clone size come from that table; D and trimming were worked out from the DNA. The sample lists about 180,000 clones; about nine tenths were seen once. From germline, CDR1 is SEHNR and CDR2 FQNEAQ (reference sequence). This CDR3 is built from 12 residues. Deletions cut 5 bases from V and 3 bases from J, with 5 bases between.

This TCR derives from a man between 18 and 29 years old who had recovered from COVID-19. Input material: peripheral blood. The chain is built from TRBV7-9 and TRBJ1-5; D is unresolved. The CDR3 protein is CASSRDNQPQHF. The CDR3 coding sequence is TGTGCCAGCAGCCGAGACAATCAGCCCCAGCATTTT. Filled out from reference TRBV7-9 and TRBJ1-5, the complete variable domain reads DTGVSQNPRHKITKRGQNVTFRCDPISEHNRLYWYRQTLGQGPEFLTYFQNEAQLEKSRLLSDRFSAERPKGSFSTLEIQRTEQGDSAMYLCASSRDNQPQHFGDGTRLSIL.